The T cell receptor (beta chain) described here comes from a study of blood T cell repertoires in COVID-19. Study context: Material from acute and convalescent COVID-19 was sourced from the United States, Italy and Spain. Sources were T cells, B-cell-depleted T cells, or PBMCs; the material itself was cDNA or gDNA.

CDR1 is SGHAT and CDR2 is FQNNGV in the germline V gene. Between the trimmed V and J ends, which lost 8 bases and 1 base, there was a span of 8 bases. The CDR3 is made up of 12 amino acids. Original processing methods: Reference gene primer amplification in the assay estimated nucleated cell counts. The data were produced by immunoSEQ multiplex PCR, yet TCRdb's version contains in-frame clones alone and is incomplete. V and J calls plus clone size are reproduced from that table; the DNA served to infer D and trimming. Seen here are under 500,000 clones, approximately 90% observed once, and the top ten hold approximately 4.5%.

The sample was peripheral blood. The V call is TRBV11-2, the J call TRBJ2-5; D is ambiguous. The clonotype was recovered from a woman aged 30 to 39 with acute or convalescent COVID-19. The CDR3 coding sequence is TGTGCCAGCGGGCAGCTCCAAGAGACCCAGTACTTC. Amino acids: CASGQLQETQYF.